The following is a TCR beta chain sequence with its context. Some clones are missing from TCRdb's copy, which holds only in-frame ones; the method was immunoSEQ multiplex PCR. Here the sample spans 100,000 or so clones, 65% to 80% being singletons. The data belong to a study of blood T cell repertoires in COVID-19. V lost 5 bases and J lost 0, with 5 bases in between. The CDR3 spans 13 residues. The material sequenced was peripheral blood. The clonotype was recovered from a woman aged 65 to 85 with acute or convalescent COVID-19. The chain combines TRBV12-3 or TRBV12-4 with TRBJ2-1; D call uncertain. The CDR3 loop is CASSPSSYNEQFF. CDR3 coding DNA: TGTGCCAGCAGTCCTAGCTCCTACAATGAGCAGTTCTTC.